This TCR beta chain was obtained from a study of blood T cell repertoires in COVID-19. CDR3 length equals 16 residues. V shed 6 bases and J 4 bases; nucleotides not matched to a gene: 9. Germline V gene lookup returns CDR1 SGHVS and CDR2 FQNEAQ. This table comes from immunoSEQ multiplex PCR, and its TCRdb copy is limited to in-frame clones, with some not included. The table records tens of thousands of clones, roughly 90% of them present only once. V usage is TRBV7-8 and J usage is TRBJ2-3, with 11 nucleotides matching TRBD2. This sequence originates from a human donor in a cohort sampled during active COVID-19. Sequences were obtained from peripheral blood. CDR3 coding DNA: TGTGCCAGCAGGATAAGGGTAGCGGGAGGGGCAGATACGCAGTATTTT. Protein product: CASRIRVAGGADTQYF.